These 24 T cell receptor beta chains originate from one sample sequenced in a study of blood T cell repertoires in COVID-19 (TCRdb year 2020). The protocol used for the library was the immunoSEQ multiplex PCR assay. The table was pulled from immuneACCESS by TCRdb, which kept in-frame rearrangements only. Such tables lose some clones; where checked, under half of the loss comes from unresolved V genes, and the rest has no known cause. The sample table holds 150,000 to 200,000 clones, of which around 80% were seen once. Over 15% of the sample is in the top ten clones. Sequenced input: PBMCs or T cells enriched from blood (not recorded which). The receptors were sampled from a woman aged 70 to 79 in a cohort exposed to, infected with or recovered from COVID-19 (not recorded which).

This clone was detected a few times. This rearrangement joins TRBV15 to TRBJ2-2, with no clear D. CDR3 size: 16 residues. V was trimmed by 1 base and J by 5 bases, leaving 14 bases between them. Germline lookup yields CDR1 LNHNV and CDR2 YYDKDF (reference sequence). The DNA of the CDR3 is TGTGCCACCAGCAGAGCCTCCGGGTCCTTTACCGGGGAGCTGTTTTTT. Translation: CATSRASGSFTGELFF.

This clone was recorded a few times. This same CDR3 is encoded by further DNA sequences in the sample. V gene TRBV12-3 or TRBV12-4 combines with J gene TRBJ2-1; D gene uncertain. V was trimmed by 9 bases and J by 9 bases, leaving 12 bases between them. The CDR3 has 11 amino acids. This chain's CDR3 is CASTGPVEQFF. Written as DNA, the CDR3 is TGTGCCAGTACGGGTCCCGTTGAGCAGTTCTTC.

The gene calls are TRBV7-8 and TRBJ2-7; D is undetermined. Trimming took off 4 bases at V and 2 bases at J, with 15 bases between the two ends. The CDR3 is 15 amino acids. Germline V CDR1 and CDR2: SGHVS, FQNEAQ. CDR3 nucleotide sequence: TGTGCCAGCAGCTCCCCAGGCACCCGAACCTACGAGCAGTACTTC. The encoded protein is CASSSPGTRTYEQYF.

This clone occurred a few times. The chain joins TRBV27 to TRBJ1-1, with D possibly being TRBD1 (5 bases). CDR3 size: 15 residues. Germline V gene lookup returns CDR1 MNHEY and CDR2 SMNVEV (reference sequence). V was pared by 5 bases and J by 4 bases, with 17 bases between. CDR3 sequence reads: CASSPHRTRGTEAFF. CDR3 coding DNA: TGTGCCAGCAGTCCTCACAGGACGCGAGGCACTGAAGCTTTCTTT.

CDR3 nucleotide sequence: TGTGCCAGCAGCCCGTCGTACTCAAGCGACGAGGACGAGCAGTACTTC. Translated, it gives CASSPSYSSDEDEQYF. V gene TRBV7-8 combines with J gene TRBJ2-7; D gene ambiguous. V was shortened by 5 bases and J by 5 bases, with 22 bases between the two germline ends. Germline loops: CDR1 SGHVS, CDR2 FQNEAQ. This CDR3 has 16 amino acids.

This chain joins TRBV28 and TRBJ2-1; 11 bases fit TRBD1. The trim removed 7 bases at V and 8 bases at J, leaving 13 bases unmatched. Per the germline V gene, CDR1 is MDHEN and CDR2 is SYDVKM. The CDR3 is 16 residues long. CDR3 amino acids: CASTLTRTGGFDEQFF. The DNA for the CDR3 is TGTGCCAGCACCCTGACTCGGACAGGGGGCTTCGATGAGCAGTTCTTC.

This rearrangement joins TRBV28 to TRBJ2-3, with D maybe TRBD1 (5 bases). The CDR3 consists of 15 residues. V lost 4 bases to trimming and J lost 6 bases, with 17 bases between them. Germline-derived CDR1 and CDR2 are MDHEN and SYDVKM. The CDR3 is CASSSWTLTTDTQYF. The CDR3 nucleotides read TGTGCCAGCAGTTCATGGACACTGACCACGGATACGCAGTATTTT.

The chain joins TRBV7-8 to TRBJ2-7; TRBD2 might be the D (5 bases). Between the trimmed V and J ends, which lost 2 bases and 3 bases, there was a span of 5 bases. The CDR3 totals 12 residues. CDR1 and CDR2 (germline): SGHVS, FQNEAQ. CDR3 nucleotide sequence: TGTGCCAGCAGCTTAAGCGGCTACGAGCAGTACTTC. Translating gives CASSLSGYEQYF. Together with reference TRBV7-8 and TRBJ2-7, the CDR3 gives the full variable domain: GAGVSQSPRYKVAKRGQDVALRCDPISGHVSLFWYQQALGQGPEFLTYFQNEAQLDKSGLPSDRFFAERPEGSVSTLKIQRTQQEDSAVYLCASSLSGYEQYFGPGTRLTVT.

This rearrangement joins TRBV6-6 to TRBJ2-5; D is perhaps TRBD1 (6 bases). In germline, CDR1 is MNHNY, CDR2 SVGAGI (reference sequence). V gave up 6 bases and J gave up 2 bases, with 13 bases separating them. The CDR3 totals 14 residues. The chain's CDR3 is CASRPYRVQETQYF. The CDR3 DNA reads as TGTGCCAGCAGGCCGTACAGGGTACAAGAGACCCAGTACTTC.

The count of this clone is one. The chain links TRBV29-1 to TRBJ2-3; possibly TRBD2 for D (6 bases). The CDR3 consists of 14 residues. Germline CDR1 and CDR2: SQVTM and ANQGSEA. V lost 8 bases and J 2 bases, leaving 17 bases between the germline ends. CDR3 region: CSFTSGTSTDTQYF. In DNA, the CDR3 is TGCAGCTTTACCTCCGGGACTTCCACAGATACGCAGTATTTT.

The chain recombines TRBV2 with TRBJ2-6, with D possibly being TRBD2 (6 bases). This CDR3 contains 13 residues. V dropped 7 bases and J dropped 2 bases, with 6 bases sitting between them. In germline, CDR1 is SNHLY, CDR2 FYNNEI. The CDR3, as DNA: TGTGCCAGCACGGGGGCTGGGGCCAACGTCCTGACTTTC. Its translation: CASTGAGANVLTF.

The V call is TRBV4-2, the J call TRBJ2-5; D perhaps matches TRBD2 (5 bases). The CDR3 contains 15 residues. Germline V CDR1 and CDR2: LGHNA, YNFKEQ. V lost 0 bases and J 5 bases, leaving 13 bases between the germline ends. CDR3 coding DNA: TGTGCCAGCAGCCAAGACTTGAGGGCCTGGGAGACCCAGTACTTC. It yields the protein CASSQDLRAWETQYF.

This chain links TRBV5-1 with TRBJ2-1; 9 bases match TRBD2. The V segment lost 2 bases and the J segment 0 bases; nucleotides outside the gene matches: 3. This CDR3 comprises 16 residues. Germline CDR1 is SGHRS and CDR2 is YFSETQ. The CDR3 DNA follows: TGCGCCAGCAGCTTTAGCGGGGGCCGCTCCTACAATGAGCAGTTCTTC. Residues: CASSFSGGRSYNEQFF.

The gene calls are TRBV12-3 or TRBV12-4 and TRBJ1-1; TRBD1 agrees at 7 bases. J gave up 5 bases and V 4 bases, and 4 bases lay outside the gene matches. The CDR3 is made up of 13 amino acids. The DNA for the CDR3 is TGTGCCAGCAGTTCCGCAGGGGGGACTGAAGCTTTCTTT. It specifies CASSSAGGTEAFF.

The chain couples TRBV23-1 to TRBJ2-7; the D gene is possibly TRBD1 (6 bases). TRBV23-1 is flagged as an ORF with uncertain function. The V and J ends lost 2 bases and 2 bases respectively, with 19 bases between them. This CDR3 has 17 residues. The CDR3 DNA follows: TGCGCCAGCAGTCAACATCCTCAGGGGAATACTACCTACGAGCAGTACTTC. It translates to CASSQHPQGNTTYEQYF.

V usage is TRBV11-2 and J usage is TRBJ2-3, with D maybe TRBD2 (5 bases). The CDR3 is 12 residues long. Germline V gene sequence: CDR1 SGHAT, CDR2 FQNNGV. The V end lost 3 bases, the J end lost 9 bases, and 10 bases lay between the germline ends. The CDR3 coding sequence is TGTGCCAGCAGCTTTAGCGATGGGACGCAGTATTTT. It yields the protein CASSFSDGTQYF. The full variable domain, completed using reference TRBV11-2 and TRBJ2-3, is EAGVAQSPRYKIIEKRQSVAFWCNPISGHATLYWYQQILGQGPKLLIQFQNNGVVDDSQLPKDRFSAERLKGVDSTLKIQPAKLEDSAVYLCASSFSDGTQYFGPGTRLTVL.

The chain carries TRBV19 and TRBJ1-6; perhaps TRBD1 as D (6 bases). The CDR3 length is 14 residues. Looked up from germline, CDR1 is LNHDA and CDR2 is SQIVND (reference sequence). V lost 8 bases to trimming and J lost 4 bases, with 12 bases between them. The CDR3 bases are TGTGCCAGTGGCCCCCAGGGGTATAATTCACCCCTCCACTTT. It codes for CASGPQGYNSPLHF.

This clone was detected a few times. V and J are TRBV10-3 and TRBJ1-1, with TRBD1 identical over 7 bases. CDR1 is ENHRY, CDR2 SYGVKD, per germline. The length of the CDR3 is 14 residues. J lost 8 bases, V lost 4 bases, and 10 bases had no gene match. This CDR3 is CAISGTGTHGEAFF. The CDR3 DNA follows: TGTGCCATCAGTGGGACAGGAACCCATGGGGAAGCTTTCTTT.

This CDR3 is CASSVVGFEPDTQYF. In nucleotides, the CDR3 is TGTGCCAGCAGCGTAGTGGGCTTCGAGCCAGATACGCAGTATTTT. The chain links TRBV9 to TRBJ2-3; D is unresolved. CDR1 is SGDLS, CDR2 YYNGEE, per germline. V gave up 0 bases and J gave up 4 bases, with 12 bases separating them. The length of the CDR3 is 15 residues.

The rearrangement uses TRBV12-5 and TRBJ2-3; 11 bases align to TRBD1. The germline V gene has CDR1 LGHNT and CDR2 FRNRAP. The ends lost 2 bases at V and 4 bases at J; junction bases unmatched: 2. The CDR3 is 15 amino acids. The CDR3 here is CASGLPGQGADTQYF. In DNA form, the CDR3 reads TGTGCTAGTGGTTTGCCGGGACAGGGGGCAGATACGCAGTATTTT.

This chain connects TRBV5-4 to TRBJ2-7; possible D gene TRBD2, 6 bases. The CDR3 runs 12 residues. Germline values: CDR1 SGHNT, CDR2 YYREEE (reference sequence). V was shortened by 4 bases and J by 4 bases, with 9 bases between the two germline ends. CDR3 sequence reads: CASSGGTYEQYF. CDR3 coding DNA: TGTGCCAGCAGCGGGGGGACGTACGAGCAGTACTTC.

The CDR3 spells CSVGGGATNEKLFF. Written as DNA, the CDR3 is TGCAGCGTGGGAGGGGGAGCAACTAATGAAAAACTGTTTTTT. The V gene is TRBV29-1, the J gene TRBJ1-4; maybe TRBD1 (6 bases). This CDR3 has 14 amino acids. The ends were cut back, 6 bases at V and 0 bases at J, with 11 bases in the middle. Germline V gene sequence: CDR1 SQVTM, CDR2 ANQGSEA.

This rearrangement joins TRBV9 to TRBJ1-1; 8 bases map to TRBD1. This CDR3 comprises 16 residues. With 0 bases clipped from V and 2 bases from J, the junction kept 6 bases outside the gene matches. The germline V gene encodes CDR1 SGDLS and CDR2 YYNGEE. In nucleotides, the CDR3 is TGTGCCAGCAGCGTAGCATTACAGGGGGAAAACACTGAAGCTTTCTTT. Encoded protein: CASSVALQGENTEAFF.

V gene TRBV5-4 combines with J gene TRBJ2-1, with 11 bases identical to TRBD1. The CDR3 sequence is 15 residues long. Germline values: CDR1 SGHNT, CDR2 YYREEE (reference sequence). The V segment lost 3 bases and the J segment 10 bases; nucleotides outside the gene matches: 9. This CDR3 reads CASSSPGQGGTEQFF. CDR3 nucleotides: TGTGCCAGCAGCTCGCCGGGACAGGGGGGTACAGAGCAGTTCTTC.